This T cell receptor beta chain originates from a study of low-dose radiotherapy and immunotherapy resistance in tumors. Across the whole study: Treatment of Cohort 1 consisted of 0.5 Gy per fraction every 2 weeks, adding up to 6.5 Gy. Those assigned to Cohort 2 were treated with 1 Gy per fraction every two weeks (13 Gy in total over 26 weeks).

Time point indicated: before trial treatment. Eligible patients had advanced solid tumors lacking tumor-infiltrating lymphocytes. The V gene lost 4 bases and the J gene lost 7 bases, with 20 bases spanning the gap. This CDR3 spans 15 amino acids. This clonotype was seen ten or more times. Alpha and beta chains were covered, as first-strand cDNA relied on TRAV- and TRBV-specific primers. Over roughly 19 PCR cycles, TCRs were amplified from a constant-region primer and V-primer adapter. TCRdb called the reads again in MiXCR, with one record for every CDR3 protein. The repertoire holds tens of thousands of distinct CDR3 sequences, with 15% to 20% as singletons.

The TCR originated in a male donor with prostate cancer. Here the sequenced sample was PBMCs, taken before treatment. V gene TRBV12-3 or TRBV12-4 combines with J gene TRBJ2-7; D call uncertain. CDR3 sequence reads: CASSSRTRKTMEQYF. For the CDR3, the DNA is TGTGCCAGCAGTTCCAGGACCCGAAAAACCATGGAGCAGTACTTC.